The 24 T cell receptor beta chains below all came from one sample that was sequenced in a study of radiation and T cells in renal cell carcinoma. Time point specified: blood 2 weeks post-SBRT. Treatment: 15 Gy SBRT to primary tumor, nephrectomy 4 weeks later. TCRdb keeps only in-frame clones here, not all; method: immunoSEQ multiplex PCR. Here the sample spans 100,000 to 150,000 clones, around 85% being singletons. This sample comprised blood, obtained from a patient whose treatment included radiotherapy and nephrectomy. The receptors come from a man aged 45-65 years with renal cell carcinoma.

This rearrangement joins TRBV19 to TRBJ2-2, with 7 nucleotides matching TRBD2. Trimming at V came to 5 bases and at J to 5 bases, leaving 5 bases not matched to a gene. There are 14 residues in the CDR3. Germline assignment: CDR1 LNHDA and CDR2 SQIVND (reference sequence). CDR3 amino acids: CASSLRELTGELFF. In DNA form, the CDR3 reads TGTGCCAGTAGTTTGCGGGAGTTGACCGGGGAGCTGTTTTTT.

In DNA form, the CDR3 reads TGTGCCAGCAGCTTAGTCGAGGGAGGGCCGGAGCAGTACTTC. Its protein product is CASSLVEGGPEQYF. The chain links TRBV13 to TRBJ2-7, with 7 bases aligning to TRBD2. The CDR3 loop spans 14 amino acids. Germline loops: CDR1 PRHDT, CDR2 FYEKMQ (reference sequence). Trimming removed 1 base from V and 7 bases from J; junction bases left unmatched: 7.

The chain is built from TRBV10-3 and TRBJ1-2; the match to TRBD1 covers 8 bases. The CDR3 contains 15 residues. V shed 6 bases, J shed 1 base, and the junction held 7 bases outside the gene matches. Germline lookup yields CDR1 ENHRY and CDR2 SYGVKD. As DNA, the CDR3 is TGTGCCATCAGAAGCCGGGGACAGGATAACTATGGCTACACCTTC. This encodes CAIRSRGQDNYGYTF.

This chain joins TRBV5-1 and TRBJ2-7; tentatively, D is TRBD1 (5 bases). V dropped 4 bases and J dropped 5 bases, with 13 bases sitting between them. The germline CDR1 and CDR2 sequences are SGHRS and YFSETQ. The CDR3 loop spans 13 amino acids. CDR3 sequence (DNA): TGCGCCAGCAGCGAACCAGACAGTAACGAGCAGTACTTC. Its translation: CASSEPDSNEQYF.

This clone was seen repeatedly, ten times or more. The sample contains more than one DNA sequence encoding this CDR3. The rearrangement uses TRBV7-2 and TRBJ2-7, with D tentatively TRBD1 (6 bases). The CDR3 has 13 amino acids. Germline values: CDR1 SGHTA, CDR2 FQGNSA. V lost 4 bases, J lost 3 bases, and 10 bases lay in between. The DNA for the CDR3 is TGTGCCAGCAGCTCTCGACAGGTCTACGAGCAGTACTTC. Translating gives CASSSRQVYEQYF.

The V call is TRBV6-1, the J call TRBJ2-2; 10 nucleotides agree with TRBD1. Losses at the gene ends were 4 bases for V and 3 bases for J; bases not matched to a gene: 2. Per germline, CDR1 MNHNS and CDR2 SASEGT. This CDR3 is 15 amino acids long. The CDR3 reads CASSAGTGDTGELFF. The CDR3 DNA reads as TGTGCCAGCAGTGCCGGGACAGGGGACACCGGGGAGCTGTTTTTT.

The chain employs TRBV4-3 and TRBJ2-3; 9 positions agree with TRBD2. CDR1 and CDR2 from the germline V gene are LGHNA and YSLEER. This CDR3 comprises 17 residues. V lost 4 bases to trimming and J lost 4 bases; unmatched junction nucleotides: 12. DNA of the CDR3: TGCGCCAGCAGCCCAGAGGTTCTCGGCGGGGGGGCAGATACGCAGTATTTT. Its protein is CASSPEVLGGGADTQYF.

The gene calls are TRBV30 and TRBJ1-6; D gene ambiguous. The CDR3 sequence is 12 residues long. CDR1 is GTSNPN and CDR2 is SVGIG in the germline V gene (reference sequence). Deletions cut 1 base from V and 9 bases from J, with 7 bases between. As DNA, the CDR3 is TGTGCCTGGAGTGCCCTAAGTTCACCCCTCCACTTT. Residues: CAWSALSSPLHF.

J is TRBJ1-2 and V is TRBV5-1; D remains ambiguous. The V and J ends lost 0 bases and 4 bases respectively, with 7 bases between them. The CDR3 extends over 13 amino acids. The V gene's germline CDR1 is SGHRS and CDR2 YFSETQ. CDR3 loop: CASSLAGSYGYTF. Written as DNA, the CDR3 is TGCGCCAGCAGCTTGGCCGGCAGCTATGGCTACACCTTC.

This clone has just a few counts. The chain couples TRBV18 to TRBJ2-7; 7 positions match TRBD2. CDR1 is KGHSH, CDR2 LQKENI, per germline. The CDR3 is 13 residues long. Trimming took 4 bases from V and 5 from J; bases not matched to a gene: 5. DNA for the CDR3: TGTGCCAGCTCACTGGCGGGGGTGGACGAGCAGTACTTC. Translating gives CASSLAGVDEQYF. Supplemented by reference TRBV18 and TRBJ2-7, the full variable domain reads NAGVMQNPRHLVRRRGQEARLRCSPMKGHSHVYWYRQLPEEGLKFMVYLQKENIIDESGMPKERFSAEFPKEGPSILRIQQVVRGDSAAYFCASSLAGVDEQYFGPGTRLTVT.

The genes are TRBV7-9 and TRBJ2-5; no firm D call. Germline-derived CDR1 and CDR2 are SEHNR and FQNEAQ (reference sequence). With 4 bases removed from V and 5 bases from J, the gap between germline ends came to 8 bases. The CDR3 is made up of 12 amino acids. The CDR3 DNA follows: TGTGCCAGCAGCTCCATGTGGGAGACCCAGTACTTC. This gives the protein CASSSMWETQYF.

This chain uses TRBV27 with TRBJ1-3; D is uncertain. Trimming shortened V by 0 bases and J by 2 bases, and 11 bases separated the two germline ends. The CDR3 length is 16 residues. CDR1 is MNHEY, CDR2 SMNVEV, per germline (reference sequence). The CDR3 DNA is TGTGCCAGCAGTTTATCTTTTAGGATGGCTGGAAACACCATATATTTT. It specifies CASSLSFRMAGNTIYF.

The V call is TRBV18, the J call TRBJ2-5; 12 nucleotides match TRBD2. CDR1 and CDR2 from the germline V gene are KGHSH and LQKENI. The ends lost 4 bases at V and 2 bases at J; junction bases unmatched: 2. This CDR3 is built from 15 residues. Here the CDR3 reads CASSRTSGAQETQYF. The CDR3 coding sequence is TGTGCCAGCTCACGGACTAGCGGGGCTCAAGAGACCCAGTACTTC.

The genes are TRBV23-1 and TRBJ1-5, with D possibly matching TRBD1 (6 bases). Being an ORF, TRBV23-1 has a function that is uncertain. Trimming removed 0 bases from V and 7 bases from J, with 31 bases in between. This CDR3 region has 21 residues. The CDR3 region is CASSQSEGTGSFEGYGQPQHF. CDR3 coding DNA: TGCGCCAGCAGTCAATCCGAAGGAACAGGGAGTTTTGAGGGCTACGGACAGCCCCAGCATTTT.

This clone was seen just once. V and J are TRBV2 and TRBJ1-5; D remains ambiguous. Trimming cost V 7 bases and J 8 bases, with 15 bases left between them. Germline V gene lookup returns CDR1 SNHLY and CDR2 FYNNEI. There are 13 residues in the CDR3. The CDR3 spells CASTGLGLEPQHF. The CDR3 DNA reads TGTGCCAGCACCGGTTTAGGGTTGGAGCCCCAGCATTTT.

About this clone: At one boundary the junction diverges from the germline segment, which might be a read error. The chain is built from TRBV2 and TRBJ1-4; D may be TRBD1 (5 bases). Germline assignment: CDR1 SNHLY and CDR2 FYNNEI. The CDR3 runs to 15 residues. Here the CDR3 DNA reads TGTGCCAGCCGTGACAGACTTCCGCCGGGGGAAAAACTGTTTTTT. This encodes CASRDRLPPGEKLFF.

This rearrangement joins TRBV5-1 to TRBJ2-4, with 8 bases lining up with TRBD1. The CDR3 is 16 residues long. The V gene end was trimmed by 4 bases and the J gene end by 4 bases; junction bases not matched to a gene: 10. The germline V gene encodes CDR1 SGHRS and CDR2 YFSETQ. This chain's CDR3 is CASSQAATGDKNIQYF. CDR3 DNA: TGCGCCAGCAGCCAAGCGGCGACAGGGGATAAAAACATTCAGTACTTC.

The chain employs TRBV5-6 and TRBJ2-3; 10 nucleotides agree with TRBD2. Losses at the gene ends were 4 bases for V and 3 bases for J; bases not matched to a gene: 8. The CDR3 spans 16 residues. Germline CDR1 reads SGHDT; CDR2 reads YYEEEE. CDR3 sequence (DNA): TGTGCCAGCAGCGCCGCCCCTAGCGGGAGAACAGATACGCAGTATTTT. The encoded protein is CASSAAPSGRTDTQYF.

The chain uses TRBV29-1 and TRBJ1-2; no clear D gene. Germline CDR1 reads SQVTM; CDR2 reads ANQGSEA. This CDR3 region has 16 residues. V shed 2 bases and J shed 7 bases, with 23 bases lying between them. The CDR3: CSVELVGRFFSGGYTF. The CDR3 coding sequence is TGCAGCGTTGAACTAGTTGGGAGGTTTTTTTCAGGTGGCTACACCTTC.

The V and J genes are TRBV21-1 and TRBJ1-1. TRBV21-1 is a listed pseudogene. The CDR3 contains 14 residues. This CDR3 is CASSKVDRNTEAFF. CDR3 sequence (DNA): TGTGCCAGCAGCAAGGTAGACCGGAACACTGAAGCTTTCTTT.

The genes are TRBV5-1 and TRBJ2-2; possibly TRBD1 for D (5 bases). CDR1 is SGHRS and CDR2 is YFSETQ in the germline V gene. V gave up 9 bases and J gave up 1 base, with 13 bases separating them. The CDR3 sequence is 14 residues long. The CDR3 DNA follows: TGCGCCACCGCAGGGCAGGGGAACACCGGGGAGCTGTTTTTT. Translation gives CATAGQGNTGELFF.

The rearrangement uses TRBV11-2 and TRBJ2-3, with D possibly being TRBD1 or TRBD2 (5 bases each). CDR3 length: 14 residues. The V end lost 4 bases, the J end lost 6 bases, and 14 bases lay between the germline ends. Per germline, CDR1 SGHAT and CDR2 FQNNGV. The CDR3 sequence is CASSSEGLVDTQYF. DNA for the CDR3: TGTGCCAGCAGCTCTGAGGGGTTAGTGGATACGCAGTATTTT.

The V gene is TRBV11-2, the J gene TRBJ1-4; D not resolved. The germline V gene has CDR1 SGHAT and CDR2 FQNNGV. Deletions cut 1 base from V and 0 bases from J, with 6 bases between. The CDR3 totals 15 residues. The CDR3 nucleotides are TGTGCCAGCAGCTTAGTCTTGTCAACTAATGAAAAACTGTTTTTT. This encodes CASSLVLSTNEKLFF.

The chain couples TRBV9 to TRBJ2-7, with D uncertain. The CDR3 runs 16 residues. CDR1 and CDR2 (germline): SGDLS, YYNGEE. V was clipped by 0 bases and J by 2 bases, with 15 bases between them. CDR3 DNA: TGTGCCAGCAGCGTAGCTGATGGCAGAGTAGCCTACGAGCAGTACTTC. Translated: CASSVADGRVAYEQYF.